Below, 18 T cell receptor beta chains from the same sample are listed, as sequenced in a study of T cells in Graves' hyperthyroidism and ophthalmopathy. Amplification of TCR beta CDR3 regions was performed using RNA transcripts as template. The HTBI primer set served for first-round RT-PCR of the TCR CDR3. A single record per CDR3 protein comes from TCRdb applying MiXCR to the multiplex PCR reads. The sample yields about 720,000 distinct CDR3 sequences, over 15% seen once. Source material: blood. The receptors were gathered from a woman aged 45-59 years with Graves' hyperthyroidism that later progressed to Graves' ophthalmopathy.

This clonotype was detected many times. The V gene is TRBV19, the J gene TRBJ2-7, with 13 positions matching TRBD2. Germline V gives CDR1 LNHDA, CDR2 SQIVND (reference sequence). CDR3 length: 16 residues. After removal of 10 bases from V and 2 bases from J, the junction contained 11 bases not matched to a gene. CDR3 nucleotides: TGTGCCACCAAAGCCGGGACTAGCGGGGAAACCTACGAGCAGTACTTC. As protein: CATKAGTSGETYEQYF.

This clonotype was counted at least ten times. V usage is TRBV3-1 and J usage is TRBJ1-6; TRBD1 is a possible D gene (5 bases). Between the trimmed V and J ends, which lost 2 bases and 8 bases, there was a span of 10 bases. This CDR3 spans 14 amino acids. Germline-derived CDR1 and CDR2 are LGHDT and YNNKEL (reference sequence). The CDR3 nucleotides read TGTGCCAGCAGCCAAACCCGGGACCATTCACCCCTCCACTTT. Its protein is CASSQTRDHSPLHF. Full variable domain (outside the CDR3, taken from reference TRBV3-1 and TRBJ1-6): DTAVSQTPKYLVTQMGNDKSIKCEQNLGHDTMYWYKQDSKKFLKIMFSYNNKELIINETVPNRFSPKSPDKAHLNLHINSLELGDSAVYFCASSQTRDHSPLHFGNGTRLTVT.

This clonotype showed up many times. The rearrangement uses TRBV3-1 and TRBJ2-3; 8 nucleotides align to TRBD2. The CDR3 has 16 amino acids. Germline V gene lookup returns CDR1 LGHDT and CDR2 YNNKEL (reference sequence). After removal of 3 bases from V and 2 bases from J, the junction contained 7 bases not matched to a gene. The CDR3 region has the DNA TGTGCCAGCAGCCACCGAAGCGGGGGATACACAGATACGCAGTATTTT. Residues: CASSHRSGGYTDTQYF.

The chain has TRBV7-8 and TRBJ2-5, with 7 nucleotides matching TRBD1. Germline assignment: CDR1 SGHVS and CDR2 FQNEAQ. CDR3 length: 16 residues. With V trimmed by 1 base and J by 5 bases, 10 bases remained unmatched. The CDR3 here is CASSLEGGASGETQYF. The CDR3 nucleotides are TGTGCCAGCAGCTTAGAAGGGGGCGCGAGTGGGGAGACCCAGTACTTC. The full variable domain, rest sourced from reference TRBV7-8 and TRBJ2-5, is GAGVSQSPRYKVAKRGQDVALRCDPISGHVSLFWYQQALGQGPEFLTYFQNEAQLDKSGLPSDRFFAERPEGSVSTLKIQRTQQEDSAVYLCASSLEGGASGETQYFGPGTRLLVL.

This clonotype has more than one count but fewer than ten. The chain recombines TRBV6-5 with TRBJ2-5; TRBD2 aligns across 11 bases. Per the germline V gene, CDR1 is MNHEY and CDR2 is SVGAGI. The length of the CDR3 is 16 residues. The ends lost 0 bases at V and 4 bases at J; junction bases unmatched: 4. CDR3 residues: CASSYSIAGGGETQYF. The CDR3, as DNA: TGTGCCAGCAGTTACTCGATAGCGGGGGGGGGAGAGACCCAGTACTTC.

In regard to this clonotype: This may arise from a read error, as a much more abundant clone is one base away. The rearrangement uses TRBV7-9 and TRBJ2-7; 10 bases agree with TRBD2. Germline CDR1 reads SEHNR; CDR2 reads FQNEAQ (reference sequence). This CDR3 is 15 amino acids long. The DNA of the CDR3 is TGTGCCAGCAGCCTCACTAGCGGGAATCCCTACGGGCAGTACTTC. It yields the protein CASSLTSGNPYGQYF.

This clonotype came up many times. CDR3 sequence reads: CASSLGGGNTQYF. The CDR3 DNA is TGTGCCAGCAGCTTGGGGGGAGGAAATACGCAGTATTTT. The chain has TRBV7-3 and TRBJ2-3, with TRBD2 as a possible D gene (6 bases). Trimming removed 3 bases from V and 7 bases from J, with 11 bases in between. Germline V lookup: CDR1 SGHTA, CDR2 FQGTGA. The CDR3 is 13 residues long.

The chain has TRBV6-1 and TRBJ2-1; D may be TRBD2 (5 bases). The germline CDR1 and CDR2 sequences are MNHNS and SASEGT. Trimming cost V 4 bases and J 6 bases, with 13 bases left between them. This CDR3 region has 14 residues. CDR3 protein: CASSATGGRNEQFF. The CDR3 region has the DNA TGTGCCAGCAGTGCGACTGGCGGGCGCAATGAGCAGTTCTTC.

Points on this clonotype: Being one base from a much bigger clone, this may be a read error. The J gene is TRBJ1-2, the V gene TRBV18, with D perhaps matching TRBD1 (6 bases). Trimming left V 6 bases short and J 4 bases short, with 21 bases between. CDR3 size: 16 residues. Germline V lookup: CDR1 KGHSH, CDR2 LQKENI. Here the CDR3 DNA reads TGTGCCAGCTCTACACTACGACATGACAGGAGCTATGGCTACACCTTC. Its translation: CASSTLRHDRSYGYTF. The variable domain in full, with the rest retrieved from reference TRBV18 and TRBJ1-2, is NAGVMQNPRHLVRRRGQEARLRCSPMKGHSHVYWYRQLPEEGLKFMVYLQKENIIDESGMPKERFSAEFPKEGPSILRIQQVVRGDSAAYFCASSTLRHDRSYGYTFGSGTRLTVV.

This clonotype has more than one count but fewer than ten. The rearrangement links TRBV28 to TRBJ1-2, with 9 nucleotides matching TRBD1. This CDR3 contains 13 residues. With 6 bases clipped from V and 7 bases from J, the junction kept 6 bases outside the gene matches. CDR1 and CDR2 (germline): MDHEN, SYDVKM. CDR3 nucleotides: TGTGCCAGCAGAGCCGACAGGGGGGCTGGCTACACCTTC. It encodes CASRADRGAGYTF.

This rearrangement joins TRBV2 to TRBJ1-2; D perhaps matches TRBD1 (5 bases). The CDR3 loop spans 12 amino acids. Germline V gene sequence: CDR1 SNHLY, CDR2 FYNNEI. The V and J ends lost 2 bases and 8 bases respectively, with 9 bases between them. CDR3 nucleotides: TGTGCCAGCAGTGAACAGGGAACGGGCTACACCTTC. It specifies CASSEQGTGYTF.

The sample holds many counts of this clonotype. The chain uses TRBV7-8 and TRBJ2-1, with D hard to call. V was cut by 1 base and J by 5 bases, with 6 bases left in between. The germline V gene has CDR1 SGHVS and CDR2 FQNEAQ. The length of the CDR3 is 13 residues. CDR3 in amino acids: CASSLGPDNEQFF. In DNA, the CDR3 is TGTGCCAGCAGCTTAGGGCCCGACAATGAGCAGTTCTTC.

In the case of this clonotype: One end of the junction fails to match germline, which may point to a read error. This chain links TRBV2 with TRBJ2-5; D remains unclear. The CDR3 length is 15 residues. CDR1 and CDR2 (germline): SNHLY, FYNNEI. CDR3 sequence: CASSFYSLGQETQCF. The DNA for the CDR3 is TGTGCCAGCAGCTTTTATAGCCTCGGCCAAGAGACCCAGTGCTTC.

The table lists this clonotype with many counts. The V gene is TRBV3-1, the J gene TRBJ1-1; no reliable D call. This CDR3 has 11 amino acids. CDR1 LGHDT and CDR2 YNNKEL come from the germline V gene (reference sequence). Trimming removed 2 bases from V and 7 bases from J, with 5 bases in between. The CDR3 region is CASSQRDEAFF. The CDR3 coding sequence is TGTGCCAGCAGCCAAAGAGATGAAGCTTTCTTT. The complete variable domain, with remaining parts taken from reference TRBV3-1 and TRBJ1-1, reads DTAVSQTPKYLVTQMGNDKSIKCEQNLGHDTMYWYKQDSKKFLKIMFSYNNKELIINETVPNRFSPKSPDKAHLNLHINSLELGDSAVYFCASSQRDEAFFGQGTRLTVV.

A few counts support this clonotype. The junction differs from germline at one of its ends, possibly a read error. The chain couples TRBV18 to TRBJ2-3; D gene uncertain. This CDR3 is built from 16 residues. CDR1 KGHSH and CDR2 LQKENI come from the germline V gene. CDR3 sequence (DNA): TGTGCCGGCTCACCAGTTTTGCTCGCTAGCACAGATACGCAGTATTTT. Translated, it gives CAGSPVLLASTDTQYF.

This clonotype has more than one count but fewer than ten. This sequence may be a read error, since a much larger clone differs from it by one base. The chain is built from TRBV2 and TRBJ1-1; D gene unclear. The CDR3 sequence is 17 residues long. The V end was cut by 3 bases, the J end by 3 bases, with 20 bases between. Germline assignment: CDR1 SNHLY and CDR2 FYNNEI. Written as DNA, the CDR3 is TGTGCCAGCAGTGAGTCAGGATTGGTTGGAAGGTACACTGAAGCTTTCTTT. It encodes CASSESGLVGRYTEAFF.

Points on this clonotype: Its ends do not fully match the called genes, so a read error is possible. This chain uses TRBV7-6 with TRBJ2-5, with 11 bases that match TRBD2. CDR1 and CDR2 (germline): SGHVS, FNYEAQ. The CDR3 contains 17 residues. The CDR3, as DNA: TGTGCTAGCAGCCGAGGACTAGCGGGTCCTATCGGGGAGACCCAGTACTTC. It is translated as CASSRGLAGPIGETQYF.

There are many counts of this clonotype. The rearrangement uses TRBV6-1 and TRBJ1-1, with unresolved D. Germline assignment: CDR1 MNHNS and CDR2 SASEGT. Between the trimmed V and J ends, which lost 3 bases and 1 base, there was a span of 12 bases. This CDR3 comprises 15 residues. The DNA for the CDR3 is TGTGCCAGCAGTGATGAGGCAGCACCGAACACTGAAGCTTTCTTT. It encodes CASSDEAAPNTEAFF.